This entry describes one TCR beta chain. Its antigen is as yet unknown. Once extracted for a subset, genomic DNA was divided evenly among several immunoSEQ plates. Sequencing used immunoSEQ multiplex PCR; TCRdb keeps in-frame clones, though not all of them. This sample has millions of clones, with roughly 94% found just once. These data come from a study of shared clonotypes between healthy human individuals. Study-wide findings and caveats: The donor pool, a small one, limited the genetic and exposure-history diversity represented. Around 4.7% of naive CD4 clonotypes were shared across a handful of donors.

This CDR3 region has 11 residues. CDR1 is SQVTM and CDR2 is ANQGSEA in the germline V gene. V gave up 6 bases and J gave up 5 bases, with 10 bases separating them. This chain links TRBV29-1 with TRBJ1-1; D gene ambiguous. Sequenced sample: naive CD4+ T cells sorted from blood. Subset defined: CD45RA+ positively selected. The TCR originated in a man aged 18 to 30 in good health. CDR3 coding DNA: TGCAGCGTCTACGGGGAAACTGAAGCTTTCTTT. Translation: CSVYGETEAFF. Based on the CDR3 plus reference TRBV29-1 and TRBJ1-1, the full variable domain is SAVISQKPSRDICQRGTSLTIQCQVDSQVTMMFWYRQQPGQSLTLIATANQGSEATYESGFVIDKFPISRPNLTFSTLTVSNMSPEDSSIYLCSVYGETEAFFGQGTRLTVV.